The 23 T cell receptor beta chains below all came from one sample that was sequenced in a study of blood T cell repertoires in COVID-19. Generated by immunoSEQ multiplex PCR, the TCRdb table keeps only in-frame clones and is missing some. The sample holds 260,000 or so clones; 85% are singletons and the top ten take about 2.3%. The source material was PBMCs or T cells enriched from blood (not recorded which). The receptors shown here come from a woman aged 45-65 years who had recovered from COVID-19.

This clone has only one observation. The chain combines TRBV27 with TRBJ1-2, with D perhaps matching TRBD1 (6 bases). Looked up from germline, CDR1 is MNHEY and CDR2 is SMNVEV (reference sequence). The ends were cut back, 2 bases at V and 2 bases at J, with 6 bases in the middle. The CDR3 has 13 residues. In DNA form, the CDR3 reads TGTGCCAGCAGTTTAGGGACAAACTATGGCTACACCTTC. This encodes CASSLGTNYGYTF.

J is TRBJ2-1 and V is TRBV27; 9 nucleotides agree with TRBD1. The CDR3 has 14 residues. Germline CDR1 reads MNHEY; CDR2 reads SMNVEV (reference sequence). The trim removed 3 bases at V and 8 bases at J, leaving 5 bases unmatched. The CDR3 spells CASSFGTGLYEQFF. CDR3 bases: TGTGCCAGCAGTTTTGGGACAGGGCTTTATGAGCAGTTCTTC.

The V and J genes are TRBV21-1 and TRBJ1-1. TRBV21-1 corresponds to a pseudogene. The CDR3 has 14 residues. In nucleotides, the CDR3 is TGTGCCATACGCTCGGGGGGCGCGGGGACTGAAGCTTTCTTT. Translation gives CAIRSGGAGTEAFF.

CDR3 DNA sequence: TGTGCCAGTAGTATACTCTCCGGGGACACTGAAGCTTTCTTT. It is translated as CASSILSGDTEAFF. The V call is TRBV19, the J call TRBJ1-1; D gene ambiguous. V was trimmed by 2 bases and J by 3 bases, leaving 10 bases between them. The CDR3 is 14 amino acids. Per germline, CDR1 LNHDA and CDR2 SQIVND (reference sequence).

This clone occurred once. The V gene is TRBV18, the J gene TRBJ1-1; tentative D call: TRBD1 (5 bases). Germline assignment: CDR1 KGHSH and CDR2 LQKENI. The CDR3 has 15 residues. V lost 6 bases, J lost 3 bases, and 17 bases lay in between. The CDR3 here is CASSRVGRVDTEAFF. The CDR3 nucleotides are TGTGCCAGCTCCAGAGTCGGCAGGGTCGACACTGAAGCTTTCTTT.

The V and J genes are TRBV3-1 (or the pseudogene TRBV3-2) and TRBJ1-2; 9 bases fit TRBD1. The CDR3 extends over 14 amino acids. Looked up from germline, CDR1 is LGHDT and CDR2 is YNNKEL (reference sequence). The V and J ends lost 0 bases and 8 bases, in that order; junction bases with no gene match: 4. CDR3 DNA: TGTGCCAGCAGCCAAGATCACAGGGGGCGGGGCTACACCTTC. Translated: CASSQDHRGRGYTF.

Here the CDR3 DNA reads TGTGCCAGCAGCCACAGAAACAGGGGGGGGGACACTGAAGCTTTCTTT. Its protein is CASSHRNRGGDTEAFF. The chain has TRBV4-2 and TRBJ1-1, with TRBD1 matching over 8 bases. The germline V gene has CDR1 LGHNA and CDR2 YNFKEQ. There are 16 residues in the CDR3. Trimming removed 3 bases from V and 3 bases from J; junction bases left unmatched: 9.

Many counts were recorded for this clone. This chain uses TRBV10-2 with TRBJ1-4; D is unclear. Trimming pared 6 bases from V and 0 bases from J, leaving 8 bases between. CDR3 length: 14 residues. Germline assignment: CDR1 WSHSY and CDR2 SAAADI. The CDR3 loop reads CASSYSTTNEKLFF. The DNA of the CDR3 is TGCGCCAGCAGCTATTCTACAACTAATGAAAAACTGTTTTTT.

CDR3 nucleotides: TGTGCCAGCTCATCTACTAGCGGGAACTACGAGCAGTACTTC. Translated, it gives CASSSTSGNYEQYF. The J gene is TRBJ2-7, the V gene TRBV18, with 10 bases matching TRBD2. The V and J ends lost 5 bases and 3 bases, in that order; junction bases with no gene match: 4. The CDR3 contains 14 residues. The germline V gene has CDR1 KGHSH and CDR2 LQKENI.

V is TRBV6-2 or TRBV6-3 and J is TRBJ2-2, with D maybe TRBD1 (6 bases). CDR1 is MNHEY and CDR2 is SVGEGT in the germline V gene. The germline V and J ends were trimmed by 5 bases and 4 bases, with 14 bases remaining between them. The CDR3 spans 15 residues. In DNA form, the CDR3 reads TGTGCCAGCAGTAGGAACAGGGTAGGCACCGGGGAGCTGTTTTTT. It specifies CASSRNRVGTGELFF.

The chain is built from TRBV4-1 and TRBJ1-5, with a tentative D call TRBD1 (5 bases). Trimming removed 0 bases from V and 3 bases from J, with 12 bases in between. The CDR3 is 16 residues long. Germline CDR1 reads MGHRA; CDR2 reads YSYEKL. The CDR3 nucleotides are TGCGCCAGCAGCCAAGACGACAGAAGTACCAATCAGCCCCAGCATTTT. It codes for CASSQDDRSTNQPQHF.

The chain couples TRBV15 to TRBJ2-7, with 9 bases fitting TRBD1. This CDR3 has 15 residues. The germline CDR1 and CDR2 sequences are LNHNV and YYDKDF (reference sequence). Trimming removed 5 bases from V and 0 bases from J; junction bases left unmatched: 5. The CDR3 nucleotides are TGTGCCACCAGCGACCGGGACAGGGACTCCTACGAGCAGTACTTC. This encodes CATSDRDRDSYEQYF.

CDR3 region: CASGLGLNLDTQYF. CDR3 sequence (DNA): TGTGCCAGCGGGTTGGGACTGAACTTGGATACGCAGTATTTT. The chain joins TRBV6-5 to TRBJ2-3; maybe TRBD2 (6 bases). This CDR3 has 14 amino acids. Germline V gives CDR1 MNHEY, CDR2 SVGAGI. V gave up 8 bases and J gave up 6 bases, with 18 bases separating them.

The genes are TRBV30 and TRBJ2-3; D is possibly TRBD1 (5 bases). The germline CDR1 and CDR2 sequences are GTSNPN and SVGIG (reference sequence). This CDR3 has 11 residues. V was trimmed by 5 bases and J by 7 bases, leaving 10 bases between them. CDR3 sequence reads: CAWVDIHTQYF. The CDR3 bases are TGTGCCTGGGTGGACATTCATACGCAGTATTTT.

This clone was recorded once. The chain links TRBV5-6 to TRBJ1-6; D perhaps matches TRBD1 (6 bases). V shed 3 bases and J shed 8 bases, with 15 bases lying between them. CDR3 length equals 15 residues. Germline CDR1 is SGHDT and CDR2 is YYEEEE. In nucleotides, the CDR3 is TGTGCCAGCAGCTCCACAGGGTTTCTTGATTCACCCCTCCACTTT. It specifies CASSSTGFLDSPLHF. The variable domain in full, with the rest retrieved from reference TRBV5-6 and TRBJ1-6, is DAGVTQSPTHLIKTRGQQVTLRCSPKSGHDTVSWYQQALGQGPQFIFQYYEEEERQRGNFPDRFSGHQFPNYSSELNVNALLLGDSALYLCASSSTGFLDSPLHFGNGTRLTVT.

V gene TRBV18 combines with J gene TRBJ1-1, with D hard to call. Trimming left V 2 bases short and J 0 bases short, with 7 bases between. CDR3 length: 14 amino acids. From germline, CDR1 is KGHSH and CDR2 LQKENI. Here the CDR3 reads CASSPSQLNTEAFF. The CDR3 nucleotides read TGTGCCAGCTCACCATCACAGCTGAACACTGAAGCTTTCTTT.

The V and J genes are TRBV2 and TRBJ2-3; 10 bases are a match to TRBD1. The CDR3 length is 17 residues. Unmatched junction bases numbered 6, after V lost 3 bases and J lost 0 bases. CDR1 is SNHLY, CDR2 FYNNEI, per germline. CDR3 in DNA: TGTGCCAGCAGTGACCCCCGGACAGGGGGGAGCACAGATACGCAGTATTTT. Translated: CASSDPRTGGSTDTQYF.

V and J are TRBV7-9 and TRBJ2-7; the match to TRBD1 covers 8 bases. Germline trimming cut 5 bases from V and 4 bases from J; bases unmatched to any gene: 7. Germline V CDR1 and CDR2: SEHNR, FQNEAQ (reference sequence). This CDR3 region has 14 residues. CDR3 in DNA: TGTGCCAGCAGCCTCCGGACAGGGAATTACGAGCAGTACTTC. It specifies CASSLRTGNYEQYF.

This clone appeared a single time. The chain couples TRBV5-1 to TRBJ2-6; no firm D call. The length of the CDR3 is 15 residues. Trimming left V 0 bases short and J 2 bases short, with 6 bases between. Germline CDR1 and CDR2: SGHRS and YFSETQ. The CDR3: CASSLGLTGANVLTF. The CDR3 bases are TGCGCCAGCAGCTTGGGACTTACTGGGGCCAACGTCCTGACTTTC.

The chain recombines TRBV30 with TRBJ1-2; D unclear. V lost 1 base, J lost 6 bases, and 9 bases lay in between. The CDR3 is 12 residues long. The germline gives CDR1 GTSNPN, CDR2 SVGIG (reference sequence). The CDR3 bases are TGTGCCTGGAGTGAGGCAGGCAATGGCTACACCTTC. Encoded protein: CAWSEAGNGYTF.

The V gene is TRBV18, the J gene TRBJ2-3; 11 nucleotides align to TRBD2. The V gene end was trimmed by 0 bases and the J gene end by 0 bases; junction bases not matched to a gene: 5. The germline gives CDR1 KGHSH, CDR2 LQKENI. The CDR3 loop spans 18 amino acids. The CDR3 DNA is TGTGCCAGCTCACCACCAACGGGACTAGCGGTGAGCACAGATACGCAGTATTTT. This sequence encodes CASSPPTGLAVSTDTQYF.

The V gene is TRBV20-1, the J gene TRBJ2-5; tentatively, D is TRBD1 (6 bases). This CDR3 contains 12 residues. V lost 3 bases to trimming and J lost 4 bases, with 9 bases between them. Germline V lookup: CDR1 DFQATT, CDR2 SNEGSKA (reference sequence). The CDR3 here is CSASEGGETQYF. Written as DNA, the CDR3 is TGCAGTGCTAGTGAAGGGGGAGAGACCCAGTACTTC.

The rearrangement joins TRBV19 to TRBJ1-4; 10 nucleotides agree with TRBD1. This CDR3 contains 13 residues. Germline V lookup: CDR1 LNHDA, CDR2 SQIVND (reference sequence). Trimming took 6 bases from V and 5 from J; bases not matched to a gene: 0. The CDR3 sequence: CASRDRGNEKLFF. CDR3 sequence (DNA): TGTGCCAGTAGGGACAGGGGGAATGAAAAACTGTTTTTT.